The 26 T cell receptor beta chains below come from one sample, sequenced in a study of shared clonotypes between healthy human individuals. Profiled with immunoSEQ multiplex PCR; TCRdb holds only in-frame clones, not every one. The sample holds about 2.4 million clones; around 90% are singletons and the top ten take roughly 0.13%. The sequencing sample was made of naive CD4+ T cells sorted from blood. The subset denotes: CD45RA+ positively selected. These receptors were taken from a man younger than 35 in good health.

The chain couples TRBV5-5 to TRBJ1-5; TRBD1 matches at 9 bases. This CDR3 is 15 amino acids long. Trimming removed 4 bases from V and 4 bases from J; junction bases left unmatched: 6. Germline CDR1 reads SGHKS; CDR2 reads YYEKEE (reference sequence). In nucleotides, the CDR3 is TGTGCCAGCAGCCCGGGGACAGGGTATAATCAGCCCCAGCATTTT. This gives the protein CASSPGTGYNQPQHF.

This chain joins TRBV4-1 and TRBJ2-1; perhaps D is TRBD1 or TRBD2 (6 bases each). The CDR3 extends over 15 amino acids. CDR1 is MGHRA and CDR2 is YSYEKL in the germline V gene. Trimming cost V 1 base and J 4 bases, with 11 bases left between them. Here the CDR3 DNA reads TGCGCCAGCAGCCAAGGGGGGGCCATGTACAATGAGCAGTTCTTC. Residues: CASSQGGAMYNEQFF.

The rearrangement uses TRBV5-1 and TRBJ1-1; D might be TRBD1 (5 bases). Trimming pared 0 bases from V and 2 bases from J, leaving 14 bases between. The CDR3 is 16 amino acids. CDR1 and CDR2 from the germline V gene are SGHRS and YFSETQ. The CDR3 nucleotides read TGCGCCAGCAGCTTGGTTTCCGGGACCCAAAACACTGAAGCTTTCTTT. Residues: CASSLVSGTQNTEAFF.

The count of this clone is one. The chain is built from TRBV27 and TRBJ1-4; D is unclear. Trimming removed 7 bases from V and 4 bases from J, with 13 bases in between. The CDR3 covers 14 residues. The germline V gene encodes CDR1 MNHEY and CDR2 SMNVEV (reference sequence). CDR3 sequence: CASKLGEVNEKLFF. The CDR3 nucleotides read TGTGCCAGCAAATTGGGAGAGGTTAATGAAAAACTGTTTTTT.

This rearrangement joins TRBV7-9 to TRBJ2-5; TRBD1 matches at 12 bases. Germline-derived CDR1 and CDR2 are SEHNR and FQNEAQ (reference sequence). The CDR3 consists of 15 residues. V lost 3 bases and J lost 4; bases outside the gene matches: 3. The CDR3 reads CASSLGQGAGETQYF. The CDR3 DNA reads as TGTGCCAGCAGCTTGGGACAGGGGGCTGGAGAGACCCAGTACTTC.

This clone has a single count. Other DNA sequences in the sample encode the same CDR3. The CDR3 sequence is CASSLGLRSSYNEQFF. Written as DNA, the CDR3 is TGCGCCAGCAGCTTGGGGCTAAGAAGCTCCTACAATGAGCAGTTCTTC. The rearrangement joins TRBV5-1 to TRBJ2-1; no clear D. Trimming pared 0 bases from V and 0 bases from J, leaving 10 bases between. This CDR3 has 16 residues. From germline, CDR1 is SGHRS and CDR2 YFSETQ.

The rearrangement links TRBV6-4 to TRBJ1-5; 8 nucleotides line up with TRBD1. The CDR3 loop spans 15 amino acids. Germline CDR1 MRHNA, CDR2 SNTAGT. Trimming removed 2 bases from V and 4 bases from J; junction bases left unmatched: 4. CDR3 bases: TGTGCCAGCAGTGACGCTAGGGACAGGAATCAGCCCCAGCATTTT. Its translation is CASSDARDRNQPQHF.

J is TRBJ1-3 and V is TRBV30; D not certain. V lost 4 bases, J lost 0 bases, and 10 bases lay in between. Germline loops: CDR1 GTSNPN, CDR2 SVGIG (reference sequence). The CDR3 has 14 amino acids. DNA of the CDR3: TGTGCCTGGAACTGGCCAGGCTCTGGAAACACCATATATTTT. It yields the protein CAWNWPGSGNTIYF.

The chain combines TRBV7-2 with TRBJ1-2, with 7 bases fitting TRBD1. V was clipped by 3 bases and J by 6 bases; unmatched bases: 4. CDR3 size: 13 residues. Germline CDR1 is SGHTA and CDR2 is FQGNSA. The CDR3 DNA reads TGTGCCAGCAGCTTCGGACAGGCGAATGGCTACACCTTC. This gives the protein CASSFGQANGYTF. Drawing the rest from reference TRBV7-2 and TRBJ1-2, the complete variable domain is GAGVSQSPSNKVTEKGKDVELRCDPISGHTALYWYRQSLGQGLEFLIYFQGNSAPDKSGLPSDRFSAERTGGSVSTLTIQRTQQEDSAVYLCASSFGQANGYTFGSGTRLTVV.

The DNA for the CDR3 is TGTGCCAGCAGCCAACAGGGCTTCGGGGAGCTGTTTTTT. Protein sequence: CASSQQGFGELFF. The V and J genes are TRBV6-6 and TRBJ2-2, with D perhaps matching TRBD1 (6 bases). V was trimmed by 6 bases and J by 7 bases, leaving 12 bases between them. The CDR3 runs 13 residues. Germline V lookup: CDR1 MNHNY, CDR2 SVGAGI (reference sequence).

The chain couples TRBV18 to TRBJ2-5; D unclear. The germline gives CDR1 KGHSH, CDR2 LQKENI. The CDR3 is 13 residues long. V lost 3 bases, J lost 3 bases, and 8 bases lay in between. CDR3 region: CASSPGIKETQYF. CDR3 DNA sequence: TGTGCCAGCTCACCGGGAATTAAAGAGACCCAGTACTTC. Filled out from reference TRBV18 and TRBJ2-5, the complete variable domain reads NAGVMQNPRHLVRRRGQEARLRCSPMKGHSHVYWYRQLPEEGLKFMVYLQKENIIDESGMPKERFSAEFPKEGPSILRIQQVVRGDSAAYFCASSPGIKETQYFGPGTRLLVL.

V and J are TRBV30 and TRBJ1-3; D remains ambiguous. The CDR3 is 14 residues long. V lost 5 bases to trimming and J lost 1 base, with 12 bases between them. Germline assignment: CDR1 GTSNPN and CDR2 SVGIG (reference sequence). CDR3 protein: CAWQRAFSGNTIYF. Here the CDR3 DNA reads TGTGCCTGGCAGAGGGCGTTTTCTGGAAACACCATATATTTT. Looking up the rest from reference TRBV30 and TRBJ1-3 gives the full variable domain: SQTIHQWPATLVQPVGSPLSLECTVEGTSNPNLYWYRQAAGRGLQLLFYSVGIGQISSEVPQNLSASRPQDRQFILSSKKLLLSDSGFYLCAWQRAFSGNTIYFGEGSWLTVV.

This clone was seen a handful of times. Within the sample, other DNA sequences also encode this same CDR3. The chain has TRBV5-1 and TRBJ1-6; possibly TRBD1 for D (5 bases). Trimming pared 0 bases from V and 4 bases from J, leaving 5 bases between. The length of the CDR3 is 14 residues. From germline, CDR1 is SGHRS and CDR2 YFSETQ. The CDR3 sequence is CASSLAGYNSPLHF. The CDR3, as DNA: TGCGCCAGCAGCTTGGCAGGGTATAATTCACCCCTCCACTTT. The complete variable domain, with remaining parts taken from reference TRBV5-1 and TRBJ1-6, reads KAGVTQTPRYLIKTRGQQVTLSCSPISGHRSVSWYQQTPGQGLQFLFEYFSETQRNKGNFPGRFSGRQFSNSRSEMNVSTLELGDSALYLCASSLAGYNSPLHFGNGTRLTVT.

In DNA form, the CDR3 reads TGTGCCAGCAGCTGGGGGGAGGGTTTTGAAGCTTTCTTT. Translating it yields CASSWGEGFEAFF. The rearrangement joins TRBV7-2 to TRBJ1-1, with D maybe TRBD1 (5 bases). V gave up 4 bases and J gave up 7 bases, with 13 bases separating them. The CDR3 spans 13 residues. Germline CDR1 and CDR2: SGHTA and FQGNSA. Looking up the rest from reference TRBV7-2 and TRBJ1-1 gives the full variable domain: GAGVSQSPSNKVTEKGKDVELRCDPISGHTALYWYRQSLGQGLEFLIYFQGNSAPDKSGLPSDRFSAERTGGSVSTLTIQRTQQEDSAVYLCASSWGEGFEAFFGQGTRLTVV.

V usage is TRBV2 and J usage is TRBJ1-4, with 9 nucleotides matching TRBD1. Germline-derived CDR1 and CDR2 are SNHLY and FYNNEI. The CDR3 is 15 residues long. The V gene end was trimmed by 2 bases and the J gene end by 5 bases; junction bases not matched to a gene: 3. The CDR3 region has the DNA TGTGCCAGCAGTGAATCACAGGGGGCGAATGAAAAACTGTTTTTT. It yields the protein CASSESQGANEKLFF.

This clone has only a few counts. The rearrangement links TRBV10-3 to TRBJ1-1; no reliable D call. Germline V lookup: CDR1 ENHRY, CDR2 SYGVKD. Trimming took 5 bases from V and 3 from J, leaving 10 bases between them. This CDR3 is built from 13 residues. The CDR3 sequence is CAISKGSYTEAFF. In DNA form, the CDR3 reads TGTGCCATCAGTAAGGGATCATACACTGAAGCTTTCTTT.

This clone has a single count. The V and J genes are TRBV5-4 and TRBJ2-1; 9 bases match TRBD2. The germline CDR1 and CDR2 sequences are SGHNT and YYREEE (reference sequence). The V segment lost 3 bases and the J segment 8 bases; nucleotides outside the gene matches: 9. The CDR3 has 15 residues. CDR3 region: CASSSKGTSLHEQFF. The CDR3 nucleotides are TGTGCCAGCAGCTCCAAGGGGACTAGCCTGCATGAGCAGTTCTTC.

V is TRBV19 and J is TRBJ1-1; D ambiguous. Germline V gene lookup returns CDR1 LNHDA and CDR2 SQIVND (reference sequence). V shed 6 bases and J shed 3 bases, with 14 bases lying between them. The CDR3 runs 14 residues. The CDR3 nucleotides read TGTGCCAGTAGCCCGGGAGTTCTGTACACTGAAGCTTTCTTT. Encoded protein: CASSPGVLYTEAFF.

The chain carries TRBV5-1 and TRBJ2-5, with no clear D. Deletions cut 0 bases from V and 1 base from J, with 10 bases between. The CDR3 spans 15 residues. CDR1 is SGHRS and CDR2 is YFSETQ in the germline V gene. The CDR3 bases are TGCGCCAGCAGCTTGGGGGGTAGGGCCCAAGAGACCCAGTACTTC. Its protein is CASSLGGRAQETQYF.

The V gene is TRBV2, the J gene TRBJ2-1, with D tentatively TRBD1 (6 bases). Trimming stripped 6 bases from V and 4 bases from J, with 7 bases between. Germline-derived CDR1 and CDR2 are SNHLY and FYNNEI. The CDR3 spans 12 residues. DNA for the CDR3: TGTGCCAGCAGAACAGGGTACAATGAGCAGTTCTTC. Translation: CASRTGYNEQFF.

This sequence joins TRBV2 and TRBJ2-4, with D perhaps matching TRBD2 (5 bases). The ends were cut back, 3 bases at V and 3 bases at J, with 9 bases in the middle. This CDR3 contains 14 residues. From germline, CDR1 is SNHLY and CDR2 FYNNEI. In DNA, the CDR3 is TGTGCCAGCAGTGACCCCGGGGACAAAAACATTCAGTACTTC. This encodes CASSDPGDKNIQYF.

Here the CDR3 DNA reads TGCGCCAGCAGCTTCGGTAGTCCTGGAGAGACCCAGTACTTC. Protein: CASSFGSPGETQYF. The rearrangement links TRBV5-1 to TRBJ2-5; D is unresolved. Trimming removed 2 bases from V and 4 bases from J, with 12 bases in between. The CDR3 sequence is 14 residues long. Germline loops: CDR1 SGHRS, CDR2 YFSETQ.

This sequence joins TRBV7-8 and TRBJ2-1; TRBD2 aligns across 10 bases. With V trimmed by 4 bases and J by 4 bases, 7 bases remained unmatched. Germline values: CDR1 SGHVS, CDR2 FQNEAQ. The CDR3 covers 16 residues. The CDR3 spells CASSSFRTSGYNEQFF. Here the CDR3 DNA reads TGTGCCAGCAGCTCGTTTCGGACTAGCGGTTACAATGAGCAGTTCTTC.

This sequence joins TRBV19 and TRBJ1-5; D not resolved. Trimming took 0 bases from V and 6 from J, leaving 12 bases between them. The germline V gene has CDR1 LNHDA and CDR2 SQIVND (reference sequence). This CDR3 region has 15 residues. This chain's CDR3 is CASSIDPSPTQPQHF. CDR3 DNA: TGTGCCAGTAGTATAGATCCGTCCCCAACTCAGCCCCAGCATTTT.

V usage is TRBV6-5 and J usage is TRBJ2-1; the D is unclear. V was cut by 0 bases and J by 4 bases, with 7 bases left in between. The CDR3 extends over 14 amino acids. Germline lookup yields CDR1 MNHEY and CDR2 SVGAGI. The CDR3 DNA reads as TGTGCCAGCAGTTACTCTCAGGTATACAATGAGCAGTTCTTC. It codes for CASSYSQVYNEQFF.

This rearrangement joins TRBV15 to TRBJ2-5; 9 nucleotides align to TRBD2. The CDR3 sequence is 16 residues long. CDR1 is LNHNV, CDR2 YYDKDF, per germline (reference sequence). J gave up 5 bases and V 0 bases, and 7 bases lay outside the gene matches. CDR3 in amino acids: CATSRDGGAGGETQYF. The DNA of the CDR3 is TGTGCCACCAGCAGAGATGGAGGGGCGGGAGGGGAGACCCAGTACTTC. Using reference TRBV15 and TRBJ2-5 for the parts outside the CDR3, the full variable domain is DAMVIQNPRYQVTQFGKPVTLSCSQTLNHNVMYWYQQKSSQAPKLLFHYYDKDFNNEADTPDNFQSRRPNTSFCFLDIRSPGLGDTAMYLCATSRDGGAGGETQYFGPGTRLLVL.